The present entry profiles one T cell receptor (beta chain) with its context. The naive CD8 subset, CD45RO-negative cells positively selected for CCR7, excluded terminally differentiated effector memory CD45RA+ cells. The sample originates from a study of shared clonotypes between healthy human individuals. This CDR3 has 17 amino acids. From germline, CDR1 is LNHNV and CDR2 YYDKDF (reference sequence). V was pared by 3 bases and J by 7 bases, with 15 bases of the junction left unmatched. TCRdb's table, derived via immunoSEQ multiplex PCR, lists solely in-frame clones and lacks some. Of around 2,000,000 clones listed, just under 95% were seen once; the top ten hold 1% to 1.3%.

The V and J genes are TRBV15 and TRBJ2-1, with 7 nucleotides matching TRBD1. Material: naive CD8+ T cells sorted from blood. The sequence came from a man between 18 and 35 years old in good health. CDR3 sequence: CATSRVPWTGGLNEQFF. DNA of the CDR3: TGTGCCACCAGCAGGGTTCCGTGGACAGGCGGCCTGAATGAGCAGTTCTTC.